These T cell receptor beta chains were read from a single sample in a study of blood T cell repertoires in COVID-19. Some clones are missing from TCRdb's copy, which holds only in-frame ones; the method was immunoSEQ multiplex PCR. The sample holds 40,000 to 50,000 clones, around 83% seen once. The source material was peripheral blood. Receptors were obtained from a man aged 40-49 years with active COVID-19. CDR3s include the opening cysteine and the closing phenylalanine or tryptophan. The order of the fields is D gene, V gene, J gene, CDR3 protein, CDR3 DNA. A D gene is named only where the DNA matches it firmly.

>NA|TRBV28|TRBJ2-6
CASSSPPGKGLSGANVLTF
TGTGCCAGCAGTTCCCCCCCAGGGAAGGGACTCTCTGGGGCCAACGTCCTGACTTTC
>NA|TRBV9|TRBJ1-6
CASSVAGGGNSPLHF
TGTGCCAGCAGCGTAGCAGGAGGCGGCAATTCACCCCTCCACTTT
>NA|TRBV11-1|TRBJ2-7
CASSLEQNYEQYF
TGTGCCAGCAGCTTAGAACAGAACTACGAGCAGTACTTC
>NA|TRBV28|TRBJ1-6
CASRRQGPYNSPLHF
TGTGCCAGCCGTCGGCAGGGTCCCTATAATTCACCCCTCCACTTT
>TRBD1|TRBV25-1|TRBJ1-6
CASRFAGTGGNSPLHF
TGTGCCAGCAGATTTGCCGGGACAGGCGGTAATTCACCCCTCCACTTT
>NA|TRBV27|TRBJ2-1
CASSFESSYNEQFF
TGTGCCAGCAGTTTCGAGAGCTCCTACAATGAGCAGTTCTTC
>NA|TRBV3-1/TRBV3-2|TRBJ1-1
CASSQGTSGDTEAFF
TGTGCCAGCAGCCAGGGGACGTCGGGGGACACTGAAGCTTTCTTT
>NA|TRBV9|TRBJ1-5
CASSPGGTREGPQHF
TGTGCCAGCAGCCCAGGAGGGACGAGGGAAGGGCCCCAGCATTTT
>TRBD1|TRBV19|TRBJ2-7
CASNAGTGGFYEQYF
TGTGCCAGTAACGCCGGGACAGGGGGTTTCTACGAGCAGTACTTC
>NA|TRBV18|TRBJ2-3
CASSPELLGTDTQYF
TGTGCCAGCTCACCAGAGCTTTTGGGCACAGATACGCAGTATTTT
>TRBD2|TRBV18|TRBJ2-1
CASSHTSGKVNEQFF
TGTGCCAGCTCACATACTAGCGGGAAAGTCAATGAGCAGTTCTTC
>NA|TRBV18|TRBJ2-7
CASSPGQSLYEQYF
TGTGCCAGCTCACCAGGACAAAGTCTCTACGAGCAGTACTTC
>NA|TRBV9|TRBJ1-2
CASSVEDSHPTLQGYTF
TGTGCCAGCAGCGTAGAGGACAGCCACCCAACCTTACAAGGCTACACCTTC